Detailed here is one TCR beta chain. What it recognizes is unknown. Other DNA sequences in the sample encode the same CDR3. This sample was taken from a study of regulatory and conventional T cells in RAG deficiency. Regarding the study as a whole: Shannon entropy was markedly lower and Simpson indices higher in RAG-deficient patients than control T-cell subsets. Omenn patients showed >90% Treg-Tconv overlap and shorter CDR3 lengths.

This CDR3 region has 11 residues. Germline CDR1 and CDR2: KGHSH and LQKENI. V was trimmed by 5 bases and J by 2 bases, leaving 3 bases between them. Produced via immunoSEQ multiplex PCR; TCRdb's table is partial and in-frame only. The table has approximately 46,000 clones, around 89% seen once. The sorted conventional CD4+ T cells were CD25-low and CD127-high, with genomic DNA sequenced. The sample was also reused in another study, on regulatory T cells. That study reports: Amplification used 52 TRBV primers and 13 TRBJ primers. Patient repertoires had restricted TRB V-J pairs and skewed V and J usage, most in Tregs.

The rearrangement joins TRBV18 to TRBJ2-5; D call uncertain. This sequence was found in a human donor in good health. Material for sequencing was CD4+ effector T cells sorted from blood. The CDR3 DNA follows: TGTGCCAGCTCAACACAAGAGACCCAGTACTTC. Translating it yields CASSTQETQYF.